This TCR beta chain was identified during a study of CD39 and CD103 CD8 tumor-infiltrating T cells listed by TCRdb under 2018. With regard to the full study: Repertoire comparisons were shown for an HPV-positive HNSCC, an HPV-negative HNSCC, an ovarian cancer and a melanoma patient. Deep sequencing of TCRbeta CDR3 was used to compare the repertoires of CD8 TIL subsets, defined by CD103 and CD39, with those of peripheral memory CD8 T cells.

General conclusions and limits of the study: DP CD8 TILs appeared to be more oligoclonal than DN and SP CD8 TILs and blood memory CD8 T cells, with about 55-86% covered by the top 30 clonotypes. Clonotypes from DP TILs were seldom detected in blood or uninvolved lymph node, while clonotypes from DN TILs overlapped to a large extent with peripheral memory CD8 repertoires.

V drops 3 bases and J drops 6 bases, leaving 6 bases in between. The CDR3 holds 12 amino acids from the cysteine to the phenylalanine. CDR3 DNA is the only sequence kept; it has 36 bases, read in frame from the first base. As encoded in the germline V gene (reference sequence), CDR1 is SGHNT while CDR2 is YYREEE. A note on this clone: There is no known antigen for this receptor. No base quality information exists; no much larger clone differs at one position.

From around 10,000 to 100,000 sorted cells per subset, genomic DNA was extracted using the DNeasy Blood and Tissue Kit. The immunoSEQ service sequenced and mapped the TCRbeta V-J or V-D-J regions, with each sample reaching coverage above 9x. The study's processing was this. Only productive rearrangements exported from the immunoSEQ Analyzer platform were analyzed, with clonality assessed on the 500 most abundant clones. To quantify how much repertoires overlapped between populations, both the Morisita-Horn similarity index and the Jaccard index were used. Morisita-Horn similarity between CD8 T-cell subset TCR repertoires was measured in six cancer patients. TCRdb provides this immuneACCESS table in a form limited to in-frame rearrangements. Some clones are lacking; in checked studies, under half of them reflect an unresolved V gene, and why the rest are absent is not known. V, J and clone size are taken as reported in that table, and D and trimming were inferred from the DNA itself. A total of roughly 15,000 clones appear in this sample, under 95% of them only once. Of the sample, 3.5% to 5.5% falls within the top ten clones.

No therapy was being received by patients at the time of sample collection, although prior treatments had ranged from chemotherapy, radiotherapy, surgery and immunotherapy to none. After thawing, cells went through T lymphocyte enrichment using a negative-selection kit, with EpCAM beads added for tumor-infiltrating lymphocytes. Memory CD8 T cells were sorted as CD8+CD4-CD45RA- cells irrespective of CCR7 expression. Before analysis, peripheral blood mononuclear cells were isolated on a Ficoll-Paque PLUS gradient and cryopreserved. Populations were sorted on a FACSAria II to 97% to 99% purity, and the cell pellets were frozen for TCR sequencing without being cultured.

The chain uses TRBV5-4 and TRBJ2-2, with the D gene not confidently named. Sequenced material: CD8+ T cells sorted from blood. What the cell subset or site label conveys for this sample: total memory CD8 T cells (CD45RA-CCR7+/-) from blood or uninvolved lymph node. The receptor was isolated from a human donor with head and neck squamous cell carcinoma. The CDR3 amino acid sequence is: CASSSPSGELFF. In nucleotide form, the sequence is TGTGCCAGCAGCTCCCCGTCCGGGGAGCTGTTTTTT. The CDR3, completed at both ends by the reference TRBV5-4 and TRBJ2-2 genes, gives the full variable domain ETGVTQSPTHLIKTRGQQVTLRCSSQSGHNTVSWYQQALGQGPQFIFQYYREEENGRGNFPPRFSGLQFPNYSSELNVNALELDDSALYLCASSSPSGELFFGEGSRLTVL.